The 24 T cell receptor beta chains reported below all come from one sample, sequenced in a study of blood T cell repertoires in COVID-19 (dated by TCRdb to about 2020). To prepare the library, the immunoSEQ multiplex PCR assay was applied. Sourced from immuneACCESS, this table was stored by TCRdb with only in-frame sequences that have V and J called. A share of the clones is absent; for the studies checked, an unresolved V gene accounts for under half, and the remainder has no known explanation. This sample is represented by approximately 400,000 clones; around 90% of them were singletons. The ten biggest clones cover over 1% of the sample. The material sequenced was peripheral blood. The receptors here all came from a man aged 35 to 55 with acute or convalescent COVID-19.

CDR3 nucleotide sequence: TGTGCCAGCAGCTTACAGGGGGCTGGAAACACCATATATTTT. It yields the protein CASSLQGAGNTIYF. The chain combines TRBV7-9 with TRBJ1-3; 7 positions agree with TRBD1. Unmatched junction bases numbered 0, after V lost 2 bases and J lost 2 bases. CDR1 and CDR2 (germline): SEHNR, FQNEAQ (reference sequence). The length of the CDR3 is 14 residues.

The DNA for the CDR3 is TGCAGCGTTGAGTGGGGGCCCGGCTACGAGCAGTACTTC. Its protein product is CSVEWGPGYEQYF. The V and J genes are TRBV29-1 and TRBJ2-7; a possible D gene is TRBD1 (6 bases). The length of the CDR3 is 13 residues. V lost 3 bases and J 3 bases, leaving 12 bases between the germline ends. The germline CDR1 and CDR2 sequences are SQVTM and ANQGSEA.

The V call is TRBV28, the J call TRBJ2-7; 9 positions agree with TRBD2. This CDR3 has 15 residues. CDR1 is MDHEN and CDR2 is SYDVKM in the germline V gene. J gave up 3 bases and V 4 bases, and 7 bases lay outside the gene matches. The CDR3 coding sequence is TGTGCCAGCAGTTGGCCTGGACTAGCGAGCTACGAGCAGTACTTC. It yields the protein CASSWPGLASYEQYF. The variable domain in full, with the rest retrieved from reference TRBV28 and TRBJ2-7, is DVKVTQSSRYLVKRTGEKVFLECVQDMDHENMFWYRQDPGLGLRLIYFSYDVKMKEKGDIPEGYSVSREKKERFSLILESASTNQTSMYLCASSWPGLASYEQYFGPGTRLTVT.

The genes are TRBV11-2 and TRBJ2-1; 13 positions match TRBD2. Germline V gene sequence: CDR1 SGHAT, CDR2 FQNNGV. V lost 1 base to trimming and J lost 6 bases; unmatched junction nucleotides: 9. The CDR3 covers 18 residues. CDR3 DNA: TGTGCCAGCAGCTTAGTAGGGACTAGCGGGGTCTATGGCAATGAGCAGTTCTTC. Amino acid sequence: CASSLVGTSGVYGNEQFF.

J is TRBJ2-5 and V is TRBV18; D may be TRBD1 (7 bases). The germline gives CDR1 KGHSH, CDR2 LQKENI. Trimming cost V 3 bases and J 2 bases, with 16 bases left between them. The CDR3 spans 16 residues. CDR3: CASSPRQGGTQETQYF. CDR3 DNA: TGTGCCAGCTCACCTCGACAGGGTGGGACTCAAGAGACCCAGTACTTC.

This chain links TRBV9 with TRBJ2-5, with D possibly TRBD1 on 6 matching bases. This CDR3 has 16 residues. Germline V gene data show CDR1 as SGDLS and CDR2 as YYNGEE. The V and J ends lost 4 bases and 0 bases respectively, with 16 bases between them. The CDR3 loop reads CASSYQGGLYQETQYF. The CDR3 DNA reads TGTGCCAGCAGCTACCAAGGGGGATTGTACCAAGAGACCCAGTACTTC.

As for this clone: The identical CDR3 is also encoded by other nucleotide sequences in the sample. The chain carries TRBV18 and TRBJ1-5; 10 nucleotides agree with TRBD1. CDR1 is KGHSH, CDR2 LQKENI, per germline. The V gene end was trimmed by 4 bases and the J gene end by 2 bases; junction bases not matched to a gene: 2. The CDR3 is 15 amino acids. The CDR3 spells CASSQGTGGNQPQHF. The CDR3 nucleotides read TGTGCCAGCTCACAGGGGACAGGGGGCAATCAGCCCCAGCATTTT.

The rearrangement uses TRBV20-1 and TRBJ2-5; 11 nucleotides line up with TRBD2. From germline, CDR1 is DFQATT and CDR2 SNEGSKA (reference sequence). V was pared by 3 bases and J by 5 bases, with 8 bases of the junction left unmatched. The CDR3 extends over 15 amino acids. The CDR3 protein is CSASNLAGGGETQYF. Here the CDR3 DNA reads TGCAGTGCTAGTAATTTAGCGGGAGGGGGGGAGACCCAGTACTTC.

The V call is TRBV29-1, the J call TRBJ1-2; no clear D gene. The CDR3 length is 13 residues. Trimming pared 5 bases from V and 0 bases from J, leaving 10 bases between. Germline V gene sequence: CDR1 SQVTM, CDR2 ANQGSEA. The CDR3: CSVQVPTNYGYTF. The CDR3 DNA follows: TGCAGCGTTCAGGTTCCCACTAACTATGGCTACACCTTC. Based on the CDR3 plus reference TRBV29-1 and TRBJ1-2, the full variable domain is SAVISQKPSRDICQRGTSLTIQCQVDSQVTMMFWYRQQPGQSLTLIATANQGSEATYESGFVIDKFPISRPNLTFSTLTVSNMSPEDSSIYLCSVQVPTNYGYTFGSGTRLTVV.

The chain combines TRBV28 with TRBJ1-1, with a tentative D call TRBD1 (6 bases). Deletions cut 5 bases from V and 2 bases from J, with 15 bases between. The CDR3 totals 15 residues. From germline, CDR1 is MDHEN and CDR2 SYDVKM. As DNA, the CDR3 is TGTGCCAGCAGTCGCGGGGGCATCATCAACACTGAAGCTTTCTTT. Its translation is CASSRGGIINTEAFF.

The V gene is TRBV19, the J gene TRBJ2-4; D uncertain. This CDR3 is built from 16 residues. CDR1 LNHDA and CDR2 SQIVND come from the germline V gene (reference sequence). V lost 6 bases, J lost 0 bases, and 15 bases lay in between. In DNA form, the CDR3 reads TGTGCCAGTAGCCTCGACCGAGAGGTAGCCAAAAACATTCAGTACTTC. Translating gives CASSLDREVAKNIQYF. The full variable domain, with the rest looked up from reference TRBV19 and TRBJ2-4, is DGGITQSPKYLFRKEGQNVTLSCEQNLNHDAMYWYRQDPGQGLRLIYYSQIVNDFQKGDIAEGYSVSREKKESFPLTVTSAQKNPTAFYLCASSLDREVAKNIQYFGAGTRLSVL.

The chain links TRBV3-1 (or the pseudogene TRBV3-2) to TRBJ2-7, with 7 bases lining up with TRBD1. CDR1 is LGHDT, CDR2 YNNKEL, per germline (reference sequence). There are 15 residues in the CDR3. Losses at the gene ends were 4 bases for V and 3 bases for J; bases not matched to a gene: 9. The chain's CDR3 is CASSPTPGQSYEQYF. As DNA, the CDR3 is TGTGCCAGCAGCCCAACTCCGGGACAGAGCTACGAGCAGTACTTC.

The V call is TRBV6-5, the J call TRBJ1-2; 11 bases fit TRBD1. Germline trimming cut 6 bases from V and 7 bases from J; bases unmatched to any gene: 10. Germline assignment: CDR1 MNHEY and CDR2 SVGAGI. CDR3 length: 15 residues. CDR3 protein: CASRPTGTGGSGYTF. CDR3 DNA: TGTGCCAGCAGACCTACCGGGACAGGGGGATCTGGCTACACCTTC.

The chain recombines TRBV6-5 with TRBJ2-1; 8 nucleotides align to TRBD1. Unmatched junction bases numbered 8, after V lost 5 bases and J lost 5 bases. There are 15 residues in the CDR3. CDR1 is MNHEY, CDR2 SVGAGI, per germline. DNA of the CDR3: TGTGCCAGCAGTAACCGACAGGGGACACACAATGAGCAGTTCTTC. Its translation is CASSNRQGTHNEQFF.

This chain links TRBV5-4 with TRBJ1-6, with 7 positions matching TRBD1. Trimming at V came to 3 bases and at J to 7 bases, leaving 4 bases not matched to a gene. Germline assignment: CDR1 SGHNT and CDR2 YYREEE (reference sequence). The CDR3 loop spans 14 amino acids. CDR3 residues: CASSSETGNSPLHF. The CDR3 coding sequence is TGTGCCAGCAGCTCCGAGACAGGGAATTCACCCCTCCACTTT.

The chain uses TRBV18 and TRBJ2-3, with 7 bases aligning to TRBD2. Germline assignment: CDR1 KGHSH and CDR2 LQKENI. Trimming took 0 bases from V and 3 from J; bases not matched to a gene: 3. The CDR3 length is 15 residues. CDR3 coding DNA: TGTGCCAGCTCACCACCGAGCGGGGCGACAGATACGCAGTATTTT. This encodes CASSPPSGATDTQYF.

This rearrangement joins TRBV30 to TRBJ2-2; D is undetermined. CDR1 and CDR2 from the germline V gene are GTSNPN and SVGIG (reference sequence). CDR3 size: 15 residues. V lost 0 bases and J lost 7, with 15 bases in between. The CDR3 nucleotides are TGTGCCTGGAGTGTAATGTCGCCCCCAGTCGGGGAGCTGTTTTTT. It yields the protein CAWSVMSPPVGELFF.

CDR3 nucleotide sequence: TGTGCCAGCACCCCGGCAGGGACTAATCAGCCCCAGCATTTT. This sequence encodes CASTPAGTNQPQHF. This chain uses TRBV28 with TRBJ1-5; tentatively, D is TRBD1 (5 bases). V gave up 7 bases and J gave up 4 bases, with 14 bases separating them. CDR3 length: 14 amino acids. CDR1 and CDR2 (germline): MDHEN, SYDVKM.

J is TRBJ2-2 and V is TRBV7-9; 8 bases align to TRBD2. The ends lost 6 bases at V and 3 bases at J; junction bases unmatched: 15. Germline CDR1 SEHNR, CDR2 FQNEAQ (reference sequence). CDR3 length: 18 amino acids. The CDR3 DNA reads as TGTGCCAGCAGATATCCCCGAGGGGCTAGCGGGCACACCGGGGAGCTGTTTTTT. Translation: CASRYPRGASGHTGELFF.

This clone showed up just once. This chain connects TRBV7-6 to TRBJ1-1; no reliable D call. Germline CDR1 reads SGHVS; CDR2 reads FNYEAQ. Trimming shortened V by 5 bases and J by 5 bases, and 15 bases separated the two germline ends. CDR3 size: 14 residues. CDR3 sequence: CASSTSPGMTEAFF. CDR3 DNA sequence: TGTGCCAGCAGCACCAGTCCGGGGATGACTGAAGCTTTCTTT.

This sequence joins TRBV7-8 and TRBJ1-1; tentatively, D is TRBD1 (6 bases). This CDR3 has 14 amino acids. Germline V gene data show CDR1 as SGHVS and CDR2 as FQNEAQ. With 6 bases removed from V and 7 bases from J, the gap between germline ends came to 18 bases. This chain's CDR3 is CASRDKLTGNEAFF. The CDR3 bases are TGTGCCAGCAGAGATAAACTAACAGGGAATGAAGCTTTCTTT.

The chain combines TRBV10-3 with TRBJ2-1; a possible D gene is TRBD2 (6 bases). V was clipped by 0 bases and J by 3 bases, with 12 bases between them. There are 16 residues in the CDR3. Germline-derived CDR1 and CDR2 are ENHRY and SYGVKD. CDR3 amino acids: CAISESRDSYYNEQFF. CDR3 nucleotides: TGTGCCATCAGTGAGTCCCGGGACTCCTACTACAATGAGCAGTTCTTC.

The chain joins TRBV28 to TRBJ2-3; possible D gene TRBD1, 5 bases. The CDR3 runs to 13 residues. Germline values: CDR1 MDHEN, CDR2 SYDVKM. V gave up 6 bases and J gave up 4 bases, with 11 bases separating them. The CDR3 loop is CASRRQGADTQYF. The CDR3 DNA is TGTGCCAGCAGGAGGCAGGGTGCAGATACGCAGTATTTT.

The chain links TRBV28 to TRBJ1-2, with TRBD1 as a possible D gene (5 bases). Trimming removed 3 bases at V and 8 bases at J, with 13 bases between. The V gene's germline CDR1 is MDHEN and CDR2 SYDVKM. This CDR3 is built from 13 residues. CDR3 amino acids: CASSLFQGFGYTF. The DNA for the CDR3 is TGTGCCAGCAGTTTGTTTCAGGGTTTCGGCTACACCTTC.